The 32 T cell receptor beta chains below were found in one sample sequenced in a study of T cell changes during pregnancy in multiple sclerosis. Produced via immunoSEQ multiplex PCR; TCRdb's table is partial and in-frame only. The data show about 61,000 clones, about 87% seen once. This sample comprised peripheral blood, obtained in the first trimester of pregnancy. The receptors were sampled from a female donor in good health, enrolled as a control in a pregnancy study.

The rearrangement links TRBV30 to TRBJ2-1; D is uncertain. The CDR3 sequence is 16 residues long. V gave up 4 bases and J gave up 0 bases, with 16 bases separating them. The germline gives CDR1 GTSNPN, CDR2 SVGIG (reference sequence). The CDR3 region is CAWNDGSASSYNEQFF. In DNA form, the CDR3 reads TGTGCCTGGAATGATGGCTCGGCTAGCTCCTACAATGAGCAGTTCTTC.

The gene calls are TRBV19 and TRBJ1-1, with 8 bases matching TRBD1. Trimming removed 7 bases from V and 1 base from J; junction bases left unmatched: 8. CDR1 is LNHDA and CDR2 is SQIVND in the germline V gene (reference sequence). CDR3 length: 15 residues. CDR3 sequence: CASTSTGAANTEAFF. The CDR3 nucleotides are TGTGCCAGTACCTCGACAGGGGCAGCGAACACTGAAGCTTTCTTT.

The chain combines TRBV12-2 with TRBJ2-1; the table's D gene call, TRBD2, was not cross checked with the DNA. TRBV12-2 is described as a pseudogene. The CDR3 runs 16 residues. CDR3 amino acids: CASRLVPGGPVYEQFF. The CDR3 DNA follows: TGTGCAAGTCGCTTAGTTCCGGGGGGGCCTGTCTATGAGCAGTTCTTC.

The chain couples TRBV19 to TRBJ1-2; 12 bases align to TRBD1. With 7 bases clipped from V and 7 bases from J, the junction kept 10 bases outside the gene matches. The germline V gene encodes CDR1 LNHDA and CDR2 SQIVND (reference sequence). The CDR3 is 15 residues long. This CDR3 reads CASNTWDRGRPGYTF. The CDR3 DNA is TGTGCCAGTAATACCTGGGACAGGGGGCGGCCTGGCTACACCTTC.

The V gene is TRBV6-5, the J gene TRBJ1-6; 10 bases map to TRBD1. The germline V gene encodes CDR1 MNHEY and CDR2 SVGAGI. The J segment lost 8 bases and the V segment lost 5 bases, leaving 3 bases of the junction unmatched. CDR3 length: 14 residues. In DNA, the CDR3 is TGTGCCAGCAGTGCCGGGACAGGGGATTCACCCCTCCACTTT. It translates to CASSAGTGDSPLHF.

The chain combines TRBV18 with TRBJ1-1; weak D call: TRBD1 (6 bases). Germline CDR1 reads KGHSH; CDR2 reads LQKENI. Trimming removed 3 bases from V and 4 bases from J, with 15 bases in between. This CDR3 is 15 amino acids long. The CDR3 reads CASSPRTEYATEAFF. Written as DNA, the CDR3 is TGTGCCAGCTCACCGAGGACAGAGTATGCCACTGAAGCTTTCTTT.

V usage is TRBV5-1 and J usage is TRBJ1-5; D is unresolved. The CDR3 contains 13 residues. Germline lookup yields CDR1 SGHRS and CDR2 YFSETQ. Trimming shortened V by 5 bases and J by 6 bases, and 12 bases separated the two germline ends. This chain's CDR3 is CASSMRPGQPQHF. Here the CDR3 DNA reads TGCGCCAGCAGTATGCGTCCCGGTCAGCCCCAGCATTTT.

The rearrangement uses TRBV6-5 and TRBJ2-3; a weak D match, TRBD1 (6 bases). The germline V gene encodes CDR1 MNHEY and CDR2 SVGAGI. V lost 0 bases, J lost 3 bases, and 13 bases lay in between. The CDR3 runs 16 residues. The CDR3 region is CASSYSRAGATDTQYF. The CDR3 DNA sequence: TGTGCCAGCAGTTACTCGAGGGCAGGGGCAACAGATACGCAGTATTTT.

The chain carries TRBV18 and TRBJ2-7; TRBD1 matches at 7 bases. There are 15 residues in the CDR3. Unmatched junction bases numbered 10, after V lost 4 bases and J lost 4 bases. Germline lookup yields CDR1 KGHSH and CDR2 LQKENI. The CDR3 DNA reads as TGTGCCAGCTCACTCCGACAGGGTCTTGGGTACGAGCAGTACTTC. Amino acids: CASSLRQGLGYEQYF.

The V gene is TRBV30, the J gene TRBJ1-6; no reliable D call. Germline loops: CDR1 GTSNPN, CDR2 SVGIG (reference sequence). V was cut by 4 bases and J by 4 bases, with 11 bases left in between. This CDR3 region has 14 residues. DNA for the CDR3: TGTGCCTGGAATCCATCCAGGTATAATTCACCCCTCCACTTT. Its protein product is CAWNPSRYNSPLHF.

The genes are TRBV9 and TRBJ1-6; 9 bases line up with TRBD1. V shed 2 bases, J shed 9 bases, and the junction held 9 bases outside the gene matches. This CDR3 has 16 amino acids. The germline V gene encodes CDR1 SGDLS and CDR2 YYNGEE. CDR3 coding DNA: TGTGCCAGCAGCGTCGGACAGGGGCTATCCTTTTCACCCCTCCACTTT. Residues: CASSVGQGLSFSPLHF.

The chain recombines TRBV11-2 with TRBJ1-4; weak D call: TRBD1 (5 bases). The CDR3 consists of 18 residues. V was pared by 5 bases and J by 0 bases, with 19 bases between. In germline, CDR1 is SGHAT, CDR2 FQNNGV. The CDR3: CASSLRGTALATNEKLFF. CDR3 bases: TGTGCCAGCAGCCTCCGGGGGACTGCTCTTGCAACTAATGAAAAACTGTTTTTT. The full variable domain, in which reference TRBV11-2 and TRBJ1-4 provide the parts outside the CDR3, is EAGVAQSPRYKIIEKRQSVAFWCNPISGHATLYWYQQILGQGPKLLIQFQNNGVVDDSQLPKDRFSAERLKGVDSTLKIQPAKLEDSAVYLCASSLRGTALATNEKLFFGSGTQLSVL.

About this clone itself: The sample holds other DNA sequences that translate to the same CDR3. The chain joins TRBV6-4 to TRBJ2-3; 8 nucleotides match TRBD2. Trimming cost V 0 bases and J 3 bases; bases outside gene matches: 2. This CDR3 is built from 15 residues. Germline V gene data show CDR1 as MRHNA and CDR2 as SNTAGT. The CDR3: CASSDSSGGTDTQYF. The CDR3 coding sequence is TGTGCCAGCAGTGACTCATCGGGGGGGACAGATACGCAGTATTTT.

This chain links TRBV4-2 with TRBJ2-3, with D possibly TRBD2 on 6 matching bases. The CDR3 has 14 amino acids. Germline CDR1 is LGHNA and CDR2 is YNFKEQ. With 5 bases removed from V and 0 bases from J, the gap between germline ends came to 9 bases. The CDR3 spells CASSSAGSTDTQYF. The CDR3 nucleotides read TGTGCCAGCAGCTCCGCGGGGAGCACAGATACGCAGTATTTT.

The J gene is TRBJ2-7, the V gene TRBV5-1; 9 nucleotides align to TRBD1. The V and J ends lost 0 bases and 6 bases, in that order; junction bases with no gene match: 4. This CDR3 comprises 14 residues. Germline lookup yields CDR1 SGHRS and CDR2 YFSETQ. CDR3 amino acids: CASSLGTGASEQYF. The CDR3 coding sequence is TGCGCCAGCAGCTTGGGGACAGGGGCAAGCGAGCAGTACTTC.

This chain uses TRBV13 with TRBJ2-3; 10 positions match TRBD2. CDR1 and CDR2 (germline): PRHDT, FYEKMQ (reference sequence). The CDR3 is 17 amino acids. V trimming: 5 bases; J trimming: 5 bases; junction bases outside the gene matches: 13. CDR3 coding DNA: TGTGCCAGCAGCCCCCGACTAGCGGGTCCCGGAAGAGATACGCAGTATTTT. Encoded protein: CASSPRLAGPGRDTQYF.

V usage is TRBV7-2 and J usage is TRBJ2-7; TRBD1 is a possible D gene (5 bases). Germline V gene sequence: CDR1 SGHTA, CDR2 FQGNSA. Trimming left V 0 bases short and J 2 bases short, with 11 bases between. This CDR3 is 15 amino acids long. In DNA form, the CDR3 reads TGTGCCAGCAGCTTAGCCCCCAGGGCCGCCTACGAGCAGTACTTC. It encodes CASSLAPRAAYEQYF.

The chain's CDR3 is CASSISDSLNTEAFF. The CDR3 region has the DNA TGTGCCAGCAGCATATCCGACAGTTTGAACACTGAAGCTTTCTTT. The rearrangement links TRBV7-9 to TRBJ1-1; a possible D gene is TRBD1 (5 bases). Per germline, CDR1 SEHNR and CDR2 FQNEAQ (reference sequence). The CDR3 contains 15 residues. V dropped 5 bases and J dropped 0 bases, with 13 bases sitting between them.

The chain links TRBV30 to TRBJ2-3; 7 nucleotides agree with TRBD1. The CDR3 loop spans 15 amino acids. CDR1 and CDR2 from the germline V gene are GTSNPN and SVGIG (reference sequence). Trimming cost V 2 bases and J 6 bases; bases outside gene matches: 11. DNA for the CDR3: TGTGCCTGGAGTCCCACAGGGGATGCTTTGGATACGCAGTATTTT. Translation: CAWSPTGDALDTQYF.

This rearrangement joins TRBV5-4 to TRBJ2-3, with D uncertain. Germline CDR1 and CDR2: SGHNT and YYREEE (reference sequence). With 2 bases removed from V and 2 bases from J, the gap between germline ends came to 15 bases. CDR3 length equals 16 residues. In DNA form, the CDR3 reads TGTGCCAGCAGCTTATTCGGTCAGGATCTCACAGATACGCAGTATTTT. As protein: CASSLFGQDLTDTQYF.

The genes are TRBV30 and TRBJ1-2; D unresolved. The CDR3 has 10 residues. The V end lost 7 bases, the J end lost 6 bases, and 9 bases lay between the germline ends. CDR1 GTSNPN and CDR2 SVGIG come from the germline V gene (reference sequence). CDR3 residues: CASTPNGYTF. In nucleotides, the CDR3 is TGTGCCTCAACCCCTAATGGCTACACCTTC.

V and J are TRBV6-5 and TRBJ2-3; D is unclear. Trimming shortened V by 0 bases and J by 6 bases, and 7 bases separated the two germline ends. Germline V gene data show CDR1 as MNHEY and CDR2 as SVGAGI. The CDR3 covers 13 residues. The CDR3 DNA reads as TGTGCCAGCAGTTACTCGTTCTCGGATACGCAGTATTTT. This encodes CASSYSFSDTQYF.

This chain's CDR3 is CASSLIGGTGELFF. The DNA of the CDR3 is TGTGCCAGCAGTTTAATCGGGGGCACCGGGGAGCTGTTTTTT. The chain has TRBV27 and TRBJ2-2; maybe TRBD2 (6 bases). Per the germline V gene, CDR1 is MNHEY and CDR2 is SMNVEV (reference sequence). V shed 2 bases and J shed 4 bases, with 8 bases lying between them. The CDR3 totals 14 residues.

The chain combines TRBV5-1 with TRBJ1-2; 9 nucleotides agree with TRBD1. Germline assignment: CDR1 SGHRS and CDR2 YFSETQ. The CDR3 length is 16 residues. J gave up 3 bases and V 2 bases, and 8 bases lay outside the gene matches. CDR3 sequence reads: CASSLRTGADHYGYTF. The DNA of the CDR3 is TGCGCCAGCAGCTTAAGGACAGGGGCCGACCACTATGGCTACACCTTC. The whole variable domain, filled in from reference TRBV5-1 and TRBJ1-2, reads KAGVTQTPRYLIKTRGQQVTLSCSPISGHRSVSWYQQTPGQGLQFLFEYFSETQRNKGNFPGRFSGRQFSNSRSEMNVSTLELGDSALYLCASSLRTGADHYGYTFGSGTRLTVV.

This chain links TRBV21-1 with TRBJ1-2. TRBV21-1 is designated a pseudogene. The CDR3 loop spans 14 amino acids. CDR3 region: CASNLSGIGGGYTF. The DNA of the CDR3 is TGTGCCAGCAACCTAAGTGGGATCGGCGGGGGCTACACCTTC.

This chain joins TRBV11-2 and TRBJ2-7, with a possible D match to TRBD1 (5 bases). Looked up from germline, CDR1 is SGHAT and CDR2 is FQNNGV. V was clipped by 1 base and J by 3 bases, with 10 bases between them. The CDR3 has 14 residues. The DNA of the CDR3 is TGTGCCAGCAGCTTAGGTCGCAGGGACTACGAGCAGTACTTC. Its protein product is CASSLGRRDYEQYF.

This sequence joins TRBV5-1 and TRBJ1-3, with D maybe TRBD1 (6 bases). Germline CDR1 is SGHRS and CDR2 is YFSETQ. Between the trimmed V and J ends, which lost 4 bases and 1 base, there was a span of 24 bases. The CDR3 runs 19 residues. The CDR3 nucleotides are TGCGCCAGCAGCCCCGAAGGGGGGGTTCGGACATTTTCTGGAAACACCATATATTTT. This translates into CASSPEGGVRTFSGNTIYF.

The chain joins TRBV28 to TRBJ1-1, with 8 bases identical to TRBD1. The V and J ends lost 6 bases and 2 bases, in that order; junction bases with no gene match: 5. The germline V gene encodes CDR1 MDHEN and CDR2 SYDVKM. The CDR3 loop spans 14 amino acids. The CDR3 sequence is CASSSTGVNTEAFF. The CDR3 nucleotides read TGTGCCAGCAGCTCGACAGGGGTAAACACTGAAGCTTTCTTT.

The chain couples TRBV7-8 to TRBJ2-3; 16 nucleotides agree with TRBD2. With 5 bases clipped from V and 0 bases from J, the junction kept 5 bases outside the gene matches. Germline V gives CDR1 SGHVS, CDR2 FQNEAQ. The CDR3 runs 18 residues. CDR3 amino acids: CASSPGLAGGRSTDTQYF. The CDR3 nucleotides are TGTGCCAGCAGCCCGGGACTAGCGGGGGGGCGAAGCACAGATACGCAGTATTTT. The variable domain in full, completed from reference TRBV7-8 and TRBJ2-3, reads GAGVSQSPRYKVAKRGQDVALRCDPISGHVSLFWYQQALGQGPEFLTYFQNEAQLDKSGLPSDRFFAERPEGSVSTLKIQRTQQEDSAVYLCASSPGLAGGRSTDTQYFGPGTRLTVL.

The V gene is TRBV7-9, the J gene TRBJ1-2; D is perhaps TRBD1 (5 bases). The CDR3 contains 16 residues. CDR1 is SEHNR and CDR2 is FQNEAQ in the germline V gene (reference sequence). Trimming removed 5 bases at V and 4 bases at J, with 20 bases between. The CDR3 here is CASSPRAPPRGYGYTF. For the CDR3, the DNA is TGTGCCAGCAGCCCAAGGGCTCCTCCTAGGGGCTATGGCTACACCTTC. The full variable domain, in which reference TRBV7-9 and TRBJ1-2 provide the parts outside the CDR3, is DTGVSQNPRHKITKRGQNVTFRCDPISEHNRLYWYRQTLGQGPEFLTYFQNEAQLEKSRLLSDRFSAERPKGSFSTLEIQRTEQGDSAMYLCASSPRAPPRGYGYTFGSGTRLTVV.

In nucleotides, the CDR3 is TGTGCCAGCAGCTTGCAGGGCCGGAGCACTGAAGCTTTCTTT. Amino acids: CASSLQGRSTEAFF. The J gene is TRBJ1-1, the V gene TRBV5-6, with D perhaps matching TRBD1 (5 bases). The V and J ends lost 1 base and 4 bases respectively, with 11 bases between them. Germline V gene data show CDR1 as SGHDT and CDR2 as YYEEEE. This CDR3 is built from 14 residues.

This clone occurred once. The chain employs TRBV10-2 and TRBJ1-1; D is unresolved. CDR3 size: 13 residues. Germline loops: CDR1 WSHSY, CDR2 SAAADI. Trimming pared 7 bases from V and 3 bases from J, leaving 12 bases between. The CDR3 DNA is TGCGCCAGCACCAAGAACGCGGACACTGAAGCTTTCTTT. This gives the protein CASTKNADTEAFF.